A single sample is the source of the 5 T cell receptor beta chains below, sequenced in a study of blood T cell repertoires in COVID-19. The method was immunoSEQ multiplex PCR; TCRdb's version includes in-frame clones alone and lacks a portion of them. Here the sample spans more than 250,000 clones, more than 70% being singletons. Source material: peripheral blood. Every receptor here comes from a woman aged 25-40 years with COVID-19, enrolled during active disease.

The chain joins TRBV13 to TRBJ2-5; D is unclear. V gave up 1 base and J gave up 5 bases, with 5 bases separating them. The CDR3 is 12 amino acids. Germline V lookup: CDR1 PRHDT, CDR2 FYEKMQ (reference sequence). CDR3 DNA sequence: TGTGCCAGCAGCTTAGATCGGGAGACCCAGTACTTC. Translation gives CASSLDRETQYF.

On this clone: Additional DNA sequences in this sample encode the identical CDR3. The chain carries TRBV2 and TRBJ1-5; D uncertain. V was clipped by 6 bases and J by 5 bases, with 11 bases between them. CDR3 length: 13 amino acids. Germline V gives CDR1 SNHLY, CDR2 FYNNEI. The chain's CDR3 is CASSDGLYQPQHF. In nucleotides, the CDR3 is TGTGCCAGCAGCGATGGACTGTATCAGCCCCAGCATTTT.

The chain recombines TRBV3-1 (or the pseudogene TRBV3-2) with TRBJ2-1; 13 bases line up with TRBD2. The CDR3 runs 18 residues. V lost 4 bases and J lost 5; bases outside the gene matches: 11. From germline, CDR1 is LGHDT and CDR2 YNNKEL (reference sequence). CDR3 DNA sequence: TGTGCCAGCAGCCTTCGGACTAGCGGGGGCCGGGGACACAATGAGCAGTTCTTC. Its translation is CASSLRTSGGRGHNEQFF.

This clone was observed once. This rearrangement joins TRBV28 to TRBJ2-5; 9 bases line up with TRBD1. The J segment lost 5 bases and the V segment lost 9 bases, leaving 10 bases of the junction unmatched. The CDR3 runs 14 residues. Germline V gene data show CDR1 as MDHEN and CDR2 as SYDVKM. CDR3 sequence reads: CASKTGTGYETQYF. DNA for the CDR3: TGTGCCAGTAAGACCGGGACAGGGTACGAGACCCAGTACTTC.

This sequence joins TRBV4-1 and TRBJ1-1; TRBD1 agrees at 9 bases. The length of the CDR3 is 16 residues. Germline V lookup: CDR1 MGHRA, CDR2 YSYEKL. Trimming removed 2 bases from V and 0 bases from J; junction bases left unmatched: 4. Here the CDR3 DNA reads TGCGCCAGCAGCCAATCGACAGGGGGATTGAACACTGAAGCTTTCTTT. Protein product: CASSQSTGGLNTEAFF.